The T cell receptor beta chain under discussion was sequenced for a study of T cells in Graves' hyperthyroidism and ophthalmopathy (dated by TCRdb to about 2019). Turning to the overall study: Peripheral blood samples were taken at the time of initial diagnosis, prior to any treatment. In addition, the study compared T-cell repertoires in thyroid tissue and in blood from about 6 Graves' hyperthyroidism patients. Prospective prediction of ophthalmopathy was tested in an independent validation cohort consisting of some 18 hyperthyroidism patients and 15 or so patients who later progressed to ophthalmopathy. According to the paper, TCR Vbeta CDR3 sequencing was carried out on 135 peripheral blood samples, which came from over 40 ophthalmopathy, under 85 hyperthyroidism and roughly 17 progressor patients. The roughly 94 discovery patients were randomly split 7:3 into training and test sets. Following sampling, methimazole starting at 30 mg daily was given to hyperthyroidism patients, and high-dose intravenous methylprednisolone was given to ophthalmopathy patients. To identify TCR V-J signatures that set the groups apart, the researchers used a discovery cohort of about a hundred patients, made up of under 50 with Graves' ophthalmopathy and around 58 with stable Graves' hyperthyroidism. Results the study describes overall, beyond this receptor: No statistical method was used to set the sample size in advance, and investigators knew the group allocation. A model built on a 13 V-J signature distinguished ophthalmopathy from stable hyperthyroidism, reaching around 90% sensitivity and about 81% specificity in cross-validation and 80%/75% in testing. Blood samples also contained most of the expanded thyroid clonotypes (frequency above 0.001), which suggests that blood repertoires may reflect thyroid immune responses. In validation, the model predicted progression to ophthalmopathy a median of roughly 6.1 months before onset, with roughly 70% sensitivity and 72.22% specificity.

After removal of 6 bases from V and 10 bases from J, the junction retains 25 bases not matched to a gene. Taken from cysteine to phenylalanine, the CDR3 has 19 residues. Of the read, only the CDR3 DNA is kept; its 57 bases are in frame from base 1. The germline V gene yields KGHDR for CDR1 and SFDVKD for CDR2. Stable Graves' hyperthyroidism was defined as no progression to ophthalmopathy during 18 months of follow-up. The hyperthyroidism patients were between 18 and 65 years old and newly diagnosed, with a disease duration of less than 2 months. Any patient with an uncontrolled infection, another autoimmune disease, pregnancy or lactation was excluded. Diagnoses were based on clinical symptoms, serum thyroxine and TRAb, thyroid ultrasound and orbital computed tomography. Ficoll-Paque density gradient centrifugation was used to isolate PBMCs from under 11 ml of fresh peripheral blood. Trizol reagent was used to extract total RNA, and RNA quality was then checked on an Agilent 2100 Bioanalyzer.

The TCR beta CDR3 regions were amplified from the RNA transcripts. For the first round of RT-PCR on the TCR CDR3, the HTBI primer set was used together with the Qiagen OneStep RT-PCR kit. A second multiplex PCR round built the libraries, followed by size selection and purification. Paired-end sequencing of the libraries was performed with 100 bp reads on an Illumina HiSeq2000. Turning to the authors' computational methods: SOAPnuke was used to process the raw data, removing reads that contained adapters or uncalled bases, had a mean Phred below 15, or lacked an exact match to the constant primer or identifier. COPE v1.2.5 was used to merge the high-quality paired reads, and each unique nucleotide sequence was defined as a clonotype. MiTCR v1.1 was used to align clonotypes to the IMGT TRBV, TRBD and TRBJ reference segments. Analysis was restricted to V-J combinations with a frequency above 0.0001, which covered roughly 99% of repertoires. The TCS score was defined as F50 (clonal expansion) divided by E x V (chaos), with BLOSUM62-based TCRdist calculated between CDR3 peptides within each V-J. Welch's t-statistics and random forest reduced approximately 520 V-J features to 13, which were used in a naive Bayes classifier (R e1071). TCRdb cleaned the public reads at Q25 with fastp, built clones with MiXCR and kept in-frame beta chains. Identical CDR3 protein sequences are pooled into one entry, listed with their most common genes and DNA. The V and J calls here are based on TCRdb, not the publication. Present in this sample are some 760,000 distinct CDR3 sequences, 13% to 15% of which were seen just once. Together, the top ten hold 10% of the sample.

A remark on this clonotype: It lacks a known antigen. Qualities for individual bases were not recorded, and no much larger clone is one base off.

Sequencing input: blood. This receptor chain uses TRBV24-1 and TRBJ2-1, with 8 bases matching TRBD2. This clonotype originated in a woman between 18 and 29 years old with Graves' hyperthyroidism. For the CDR3, the sequence is CATSSWDQEWRGALKEQFF. The DNA reads TGTGCCACCAGTTCCTGGGACCAGGAGTGGCGGGGGGCCTTGAAAGAGCAGTTCTTC.